This T cell receptor (beta chain) is from a study of cytomegalovirus exposure and HLA in healthy donors. PCR employed 60 Vbeta and 13 Jbeta primers. Clones were sequenced by immunoSEQ multiplex PCR, and TCRdb holds only the in-frame ones, with some missing. The profile shows 55,000 to 80,000 clones, over 75% of them singletons. The V and J ends lost 3 bases and 4 bases respectively, with 17 bases between them. Germline CDR1 and CDR2: SGDLS and YYNGEE. The length of the CDR3 is 16 residues. Points from the study as a whole: TCR beta V segments were, for the most part, productive about 87% or about 30% of the time in an earlier analysis. The majority of TCR sequences were rare, yet some public TCRs appeared in many donors. Across donors, sequencing depth was assumed by presence/absence analyses to be roughly uniform.

A note on this clone: Its antigen is as yet unknown.

The genes are TRBV9 and TRBJ2-1, with a tentative D call TRBD2 (6 bases). What was sequenced was PBMCs. This receptor was identified in a middle-aged man in good health and CMV-seronegative. CDR3 nucleotide sequence: TGTGCCAGCAGCGGAGTGCGGGGAGTAAATTACAATGAGCAGTTCTTC. It specifies CASSGVRGVNYNEQFF.